One sample yielded the 3 T cell receptor beta chains listed below, sequenced in a study of shared clonotypes between healthy human individuals. It was CD45RO-negative cells, positively selected for CCR7, that made up naive CD8 cells, with terminally differentiated effector memory CD45RA+ cells excluded. This table comes from immunoSEQ multiplex PCR, and its TCRdb copy is limited to in-frame clones, with some not included. The profile shows 2 million to 2.5 million clones, roughly 94% of them singletons. The specimen was naive CD8+ T cells sorted from blood. These TCRs come from a man in his late teens or twenties in good health.

V is TRBV15 and J is TRBJ1-5; D ambiguous. The CDR3 runs to 15 residues. In germline, CDR1 is LNHNV, CDR2 YYDKDF (reference sequence). V lost 1 base and J 2 bases, leaving 9 bases between the germline ends. The CDR3 DNA follows: TGTGCCACCAGCAGAGCCAACTTGGGCAATCAGCCCCAGCATTTT. Translation gives CATSRANLGNQPQHF.

The table lists this clone with a count of one. The same CDR3 also results from other DNA sequences found in this sample. The chain links TRBV28 to TRBJ1-1; D gene unclear. Per the germline V gene, CDR1 is MDHEN and CDR2 is SYDVKM. With 6 bases removed from V and 1 base from J, the gap between germline ends came to 6 bases. CDR3 size: 12 residues. The CDR3 region has the DNA TGTGCCAGCAGCCTCGGGAACACTGAAGCTTTCTTT. It specifies CASSLGNTEAFF. The variable domain in full, completed from reference TRBV28 and TRBJ1-1, reads DVKVTQSSRYLVKRTGEKVFLECVQDMDHENMFWYRQDPGLGLRLIYFSYDVKMKEKGDIPEGYSVSREKKERFSLILESASTNQTSMYLCASSLGNTEAFFGQGTRLTVV.

As to this clone: Additional DNA sequences in this sample encode the identical CDR3. The J gene is TRBJ1-1, the V gene TRBV4-1; 7 bases are shared with TRBD1. V was pared by 0 bases and J by 0 bases, with 1 base of the junction left unmatched. The germline V gene encodes CDR1 MGHRA and CDR2 YSYEKL. The CDR3 runs 15 residues. The chain's CDR3 is CASSQEDRVNTEAFF. CDR3 coding DNA: TGCGCCAGCAGCCAAGAAGACAGGGTGAACACTGAAGCTTTCTTT.